This passage covers 19 T cell receptor beta chains from one sample sequenced in a study of post-analysis software for immune sequencing data. Every TCR beta cDNA library bore unique molecular identifiers. MiXCR, run by TCRdb on the PCR reads, gives a single entry per CDR3 protein. This table holds 750,000 to 950,000 distinct CDR3 sequences, about 57% found once. Study-wide results and caveats: Patients used roughly five TRBV segments, including TRBV5-6, TRBV5-1 and TRBV20-1, more often than controls.

These receptors' antigens are unknown. Sequenced: blood. The receptors originated from a girl between 5 and 17 years old with multiple sclerosis.

This clonotype was seen a few times. The chain has TRBV14 and TRBJ2-5; D unclear. The germline V and J ends were trimmed by 2 bases and 0 bases, with 4 bases remaining between them. The CDR3 is 13 residues long. In germline, CDR1 is SGHDN, CDR2 FVKESK. The CDR3 reads CASSQSYQETQYF. The CDR3 nucleotides read TGTGCCAGCAGCCAATCCTACCAAGAGACCCAGTACTTC.

This chain links TRBV5-5 with TRBJ2-1; the D is unclear. The CDR3 covers 14 residues. V shed 3 bases and J shed 10 bases, with 17 bases lying between them. Germline V CDR1 and CDR2: SGHKS, YYEKEE (reference sequence). CDR3 protein: CASSSPPIAREQFF. Here the CDR3 DNA reads TGTGCCAGCAGCTCACCCCCCATCGCGCGGGAGCAGTTCTTC.

The chain links TRBV25-1 to TRBJ2-1, with D hard to call. The germline CDR1 and CDR2 sequences are MGHDK and SYGVNS. V lost 1 base to trimming and J lost 5 bases, with 15 bases between them. CDR3 size: 16 residues. DNA of the CDR3: TGTGCCAGCAGTGAATTTCGAGACTCTCTAAACAATGAGCAGTTCTTC. Translating gives CASSEFRDSLNNEQFF.

This clonotype was seen only a few times. The rearrangement joins TRBV29-1 to TRBJ1-1, with 8 bases matching TRBD1. V was clipped by 6 bases and J by 5 bases; unmatched bases: 8. The germline V gene encodes CDR1 SQVTM and CDR2 ANQGSEA. This CDR3 has 13 residues. CDR3 sequence reads: CSVPGQGWTEAFF. CDR3 bases: TGCAGCGTCCCCGGACAGGGATGGACTGAAGCTTTCTTT. Drawing the rest from reference TRBV29-1 and TRBJ1-1, the complete variable domain is SAVISQKPSRDICQRGTSLTIQCQVDSQVTMMFWYRQQPGQSLTLIATANQGSEATYESGFVIDKFPISRPNLTFSTLTVSNMSPEDSSIYLCSVPGQGWTEAFFGQGTRLTVV.

V gene TRBV7-9 combines with J gene TRBJ2-1; weak D call: TRBD2 (5 bases). The germline V gene has CDR1 SEHNR and CDR2 FQNEAQ (reference sequence). Trimming stripped 3 bases from V and 8 bases from J, with 17 bases between. The CDR3 has 15 amino acids. CDR3: CASSFDRGLGDEQFF. The CDR3 coding sequence is TGTGCCAGCAGCTTCGATCGGGGTTTGGGTGATGAGCAGTTCTTC.

The genes are TRBV20-1 and TRBJ2-1; TRBD2 aligns across 8 bases. The J call may not be correct, given that the DNA end is closer to TRBJ2-7. CDR3 length: 15 amino acids. CDR1 and CDR2 from the germline V gene are DFQATT and SNEGSKA (reference sequence). CDR3 amino acids: CSARDSGGRNNEQYF. In DNA form, the CDR3 reads TGCAGTGCTAGAGATTCGGGCGGGAGGAATAATGAGCAGTACTTC.

The CDR3 loop reads CASSLGAGVWSGANVLTF. In nucleotides, the CDR3 is TGTGCCAGCAGCTTAGGGGCGGGAGTTTGGTCTGGGGCCAACGTCCTGACTTTC. This sequence joins TRBV11-2 and TRBJ2-6; 7 bases agree with TRBD2. V gave up 1 base and J gave up 1 base; unmatched junction bases: 7. The germline V gene has CDR1 SGHAT and CDR2 FQNNGV. This CDR3 has 18 amino acids.

The chain links TRBV5-1 to TRBJ2-7; 7 positions match TRBD1. Trimming cost V 4 bases and J 2 bases; bases outside gene matches: 6. This CDR3 has 14 amino acids. Germline values: CDR1 SGHRS, CDR2 YFSETQ. CDR3 coding DNA: TGCGCCAGCAGCGTTGACAGGGTCACCTACGAGCAGTACTTC. Translation: CASSVDRVTYEQYF. The whole variable domain, filled in from reference TRBV5-1 and TRBJ2-7, reads KAGVTQTPRYLIKTRGQQVTLSCSPISGHRSVSWYQQTPGQGLQFLFEYFSETQRNKGNFPGRFSGRQFSNSRSEMNVSTLELGDSALYLCASSVDRVTYEQYFGPGTRLTVT.

V gene TRBV12-3 or TRBV12-4 combines with J gene TRBJ2-1, with 9 positions matching TRBD2. The CDR3 consists of 16 residues. Trimming at V came to 7 bases and at J to 10 bases, leaving 17 bases not matched to a gene. The DNA for the CDR3 is TGTGCCAGCAAGTCCCTTAGTAGTCCAGCGGGAGGCGAGCAGTTCTTC. Translating gives CASKSLSSPAGGEQFF.

The J gene is TRBJ1-1, the V gene TRBV27; the D is unclear. This CDR3 is 16 amino acids long. V was trimmed by 8 bases and J by 0 bases, leaving 19 bases between them. The germline gives CDR1 MNHEY, CDR2 SMNVEV (reference sequence). The CDR3 loop reads CASGSRALRLNTEAFF. CDR3 coding DNA: TGTGCCAGCGGCTCCCGAGCCCTCAGATTGAACACTGAAGCTTTCTTT.

The V call is TRBV18, the J call TRBJ1-1; 8 bases line up with TRBD1. The CDR3 consists of 16 residues. V lost 2 bases and J lost 3; bases outside the gene matches: 8. Germline V gene lookup returns CDR1 KGHSH and CDR2 LQKENI. The CDR3 is CASSPRQGRGDTEAFF. In nucleotides, the CDR3 is TGTGCCAGCTCACCAAGACAGGGGCGCGGGGACACTGAAGCTTTCTTT.

This chain links TRBV5-1 with TRBJ2-5; no definite D call. This CDR3 region has 13 residues. Per germline, CDR1 SGHRS and CDR2 YFSETQ. The V gene lost 4 bases and the J gene lost 2 bases, with 9 bases spanning the gap. CDR3 region: CASSALSQETQYF. In nucleotides, the CDR3 is TGCGCCAGCAGCGCCCTGTCGCAAGAGACCCAGTACTTC.

This clonotype was picked up a small number of times. The chain employs TRBV3-1 and TRBJ1-2; 8 nucleotides line up with TRBD1. V lost 4 bases, J lost 5 bases, and 6 bases stayed unmatched. CDR1 LGHDT and CDR2 YNNKEL come from the germline V gene (reference sequence). The CDR3 is 14 residues long. This CDR3 reads CASSPGTGTYGYTF. CDR3 sequence (DNA): TGTGCCAGCAGCCCAGGGACAGGAACTTATGGCTACACCTTC.

This clonotype was seen a handful of times. This chain joins TRBV5-6 and TRBJ2-1; D is unresolved. The CDR3 has 15 residues. The germline V gene encodes CDR1 SGHDT and CDR2 YYEEEE. The V and J ends lost 1 base and 14 bases respectively, with 22 bases between them. CDR3 residues: CASSLLPIEDLGKFF. DNA of the CDR3: TGTGCCAGCAGCTTGCTTCCCATTGAAGATTTGGGCAAGTTCTTC.

Only a few counts were recorded for this clonotype. The chain has TRBV9 and TRBJ1-2, with D unclear. The CDR3 spans 14 residues. V shed 3 bases and J shed 5 bases, with 14 bases lying between them. In germline, CDR1 is SGDLS, CDR2 YYNGEE. Here the CDR3 reads CASSAPLRWYGYTF. The DNA for the CDR3 is TGTGCCAGCAGCGCTCCCCTTAGATGGTATGGCTACACCTTC.

The chain uses TRBV6-5 and TRBJ1-5; no clear D. Germline CDR1 is MNHEY and CDR2 is SVGAGI. CDR3 size: 14 residues. V was cut by 6 bases and J by 2 bases, with 11 bases left in between. CDR3 in amino acids: CASSPLAGNQPQHF. CDR3 in DNA: TGTGCCAGCAGCCCCCTAGCAGGCAATCAGCCCCAGCATTTT.

This clonotype was seen only a few times. The chain uses TRBV27 and TRBJ2-3; TRBD2 matches 9 bases. V lost 3 bases, J lost 3 bases, and 4 bases stayed unmatched. CDR1 and CDR2 (germline): MNHEY, SMNVEV (reference sequence). The CDR3 contains 15 residues. The chain's CDR3 is CASSFAAGGTDTQYF. CDR3 in DNA: TGTGCCAGCAGTTTTGCAGCGGGAGGAACAGATACGCAGTATTTT.

This clonotype showed up just a few times. This chain joins TRBV9 and TRBJ2-3; 8 positions agree with TRBD2. The CDR3 covers 15 residues. In germline, CDR1 is SGDLS, CDR2 YYNGEE. V trimming: 4 bases; J trimming: 6 bases; junction bases outside the gene matches: 10. The CDR3 coding sequence is TGTGCCAGCAGCACCCGGACGGGGGGGATGGATACGCAGTATTTT. Its translation: CASSTRTGGMDTQYF. The full variable domain, rest sourced from reference TRBV9 and TRBJ2-3, is DSGVTQTPKHLITATGQRVTLRCSPRSGDLSVYWYQQSLDQGLQFLIQYYNGEERAKGNILERFSAQQFPDLHSELNLSSLELGDSALYFCASSTRTGGMDTQYFGPGTRLTVL.

The rearrangement joins TRBV7-9 to TRBJ2-1; D tentatively fits TRBD1 or TRBD2 (5 bases each). The CDR3 length is 16 residues. The germline gives CDR1 SEHNR, CDR2 FQNEAQ (reference sequence). With 0 bases removed from V and 9 bases from J, the gap between germline ends came to 18 bases. The CDR3 loop is CASSLASGTRRLEQFF. The CDR3 region has the DNA TGTGCCAGCAGCTTAGCCAGTGGGACGCGACGCCTTGAGCAGTTCTTC.